Reported below is one TCR beta chain. The target antigen is unknown. Germline V CDR1 and CDR2: LNHDA, SQIVND (reference sequence). Deletions cut 5 bases from V and 0 bases from J, with 10 bases between. The CDR3 spans 14 residues. These data are taken from a study of vaccination effects on CD4 cells after COVID-19. Overall study: Samples collected post-vaccine were obtained a median of 72 days after the second dose. General study points: Long after vaccination, the clones induced by infection and by vaccine shrank markedly in size.

Pools of viral peptides were used by the ViraFEST assay to expand antigen-specific CD4+ T cells ahead of sequencing. The authors isolated CD4+ T cells after around 11 days of culture. The cohort was immunized with two doses of either the BNT162b2 or mRNA-1273 vaccine. All vaccine recipients tested negative for nucleocapsid antibodies and had never contracted SARS-CoV-2 infection. For each well, roughly 2 million PBMC were cultured with roughly 9.2 IU/ml IL-2 and roughly 10 ug/ml peptides. Clones were read by immunoSEQ multiplex PCR, and TCRdb kept only the in-frame ones, dropping some. This sample has 70,000 to 85,000 clones, with about 80% found just once.

Sample: CD4+ T cells from PBMCs cultured with HCoV-229E spike peptides, taken after COVID-19 vaccination. The source is a human donor who received a COVID-19 vaccine. The chain combines TRBV19 with TRBJ1-1; D not resolved. Written as DNA, the CDR3 is TGTGCCAGTAGTTTCCGACACTTGAACACTGAAGCTTTCTTT. Its protein is CASSFRHLNTEAFF.